This T cell receptor beta chain was identified during a study of beta chain features in type 1 diabetes. Whole-study context: Patients were similar to healthy donors in age and gender (as well as in cell yields). Examination covered approximately 100 million sorted cells spanning all samples.

Reverse transcription of all isolated RNA meant that expressed TCRB transcripts were sequenced. Sequencing used immunoSEQ multiplex PCR; TCRdb keeps in-frame clones, though not all of them. This sample has tens of thousands of clones; 25% to 35% occur once, and the top ten carry about 0.42%. CD4+ naive, central memory, regulatory and stem cell-like memory subsets were isolated by sorting on CD45RO/CCR7/CD25/CD127/CD95/CD27. Purity exceeding 95% was reached by all sorted populations. This CDR3 contains 15 residues. Trimming removed 2 bases from V and 3 bases from J; junction bases left unmatched: 6. Germline V gene lookup returns CDR1 SGHDT and CDR2 YYEEEE.

This receptor was obtained from a woman aged 18-29 years in good health. The V gene is TRBV5-6, the J gene TRBJ1-1, with 8 nucleotides matching TRBD1. The specimen sequenced was stem cell memory CD4+ T cells from blood. The CDR3 DNA reads as TGTGCCAGCAGCTTTCGATCAGGGGGCCACACTGAAGCTTTCTTT. It encodes CASSFRSGGHTEAFF.